The rows below give T cell receptor beta chains drawn from one sample of a study of T cell changes during pregnancy in multiple sclerosis. Produced via immunoSEQ multiplex PCR; TCRdb's table is partial and in-frame only. The profile covers tens of thousands of clones, with 94% appearing a single time and about 1.7% taken by the ten largest. Sequences were derived from peripheral blood, sampled after pregnancy. The receptors here all came from a female donor in good health, enrolled as a control in a pregnancy study. The CDR3 runs from the conserved cysteine through the conserved F or W. The order of the fields is clone size, J gene, V gene, CDR3 length, CDR3 protein. Some rows mark clone size as missing; the rest say once, few, many or name a class of expanded clone.

size: .
J: TRBJ2-4
V: TRBV2
length: 18
CDR3: CASSEMASGRITKNIQYF

size: once
J: TRBJ2-7
V: TRBV19
length: 13
CDR3: CASSIDLEGGQYF

size: .
J: TRBJ2-7
V: TRBV18
length: 13
CDR3: CASSPGSAGEQYF

size: .
J: TRBJ2-1
V: TRBV6-1
length: 17
CDR3: CASSEVLWDRDFNEQFF

size: .
J: TRBJ2-7
V: TRBV28
length: 14
CDR3: CASSPSGSSYEQYF

size: once
J: TRBJ2-1
V: TRBV19
length: 17
CDR3: CASKRELGLAGVNEQFF

size: .
J: TRBJ2-3
V: TRBV29-1
length: 13
CDR3: CSARSGGADTQYF

size: .
J: TRBJ2-5
V: TRBV4-2
length: 14
CDR3: CASSQDIGAVSQYF

size: .
J: TRBJ1-5
V: TRBV30
length: 13
CDR3: CAWSSRNNQPQHF

size: .
J: TRBJ2-7
V: TRBV11-2
length: 14
CDR3: CASSRTRITYEQYF

size: .
J: TRBJ1-6
V: TRBV4-1
length: 17
CDR3: CASSQHTGSEFNSPLHF

size: .
J: TRBJ2-2
V: TRBV27
length: 13
CDR3: CASSSSSSGELFF

size: .
J: TRBJ2-7
V: TRBV28
length: 14
CDR3: CASSLTGTGSEQYF

size: .
J: TRBJ2-7
V: TRBV11-3
length: 13
CDR3: CASSSPPRHEQYF

size: .
J: TRBJ2-1
V: TRBV27
length: 14
CDR3: CASTGLAGGREQFF

size: .
J: TRBJ1-2
V: TRBV19
length: 19
CDR3: CASSIVGYLTEGANYGYTF

size: .
J: TRBJ2-7
V: TRBV4-1
length: 16
CDR3: CASSQGLGQGSYEQYF

size: .
J: TRBJ2-7
V: TRBV9
length: 15
CDR3: CASSVGTSGRGEQYF

size: .
J: TRBJ2-1
V: TRBV5-1
length: 16
CDR3: CASSLVLGGTGSEQFF

size: .
J: TRBJ2-2
V: TRBV28
length: 14
CDR3: CASSFGFGGGELFF

size: .
J: TRBJ2-1
V: TRBV11-3
length: 16
CDR3: CASSSTRQGRTYEQFF

size: .
J: TRBJ1-5
V: TRBV28
length: 14
CDR3: CASSLGTGGRAQHF

size: .
J: TRBJ1-5
V: TRBV2
length: 12
CDR3: CASSDGNQPQHF

size: .
J: TRBJ2-7
V: TRBV28
length: 15
CDR3: CASSFASGEDYEQYF

size: .
J: TRBJ2-5
V: TRBV5-1
length: 15
CDR3: CASSLGVTKQETQYF

size: .
J: TRBJ1-4
V: TRBV7-9
length: 15
CDR3: CASSLEGQSNEKLFF

size: .
J: TRBJ2-5
V: TRBV27
length: 19
CDR3: CASSPTRGTRKEKVETQYF

size: .
J: TRBJ1-1
V: TRBV6-5
length: 15
CDR3: CASSYTPGVDTEAFF

size: .
J: TRBJ1-2
V: TRBV5-4
length: 14
CDR3: CASSSPGTGGGYTF

size: .
J: TRBJ2-1
V: TRBV2
length: 17
CDR3: CASSEGPSGRARNEQFF

size: .
J: TRBJ2-7
V: TRBV9
length: 17
CDR3: CASSVGETSGRLYEQYF